The entry that follows covers one T cell receptor beta chain sequence. The antigen is unknown. This specimen comes from a study of cytotoxic CD8 clonotypes in ibrutinib-treated CLL. Study information: Averaging across samples gave around 260,000 productive templates and 94,082 productive rearrangements.

Deep sequencing aimed at 1 in 200,000 to 1 in 1 million T cells' resolution. Generated by immunoSEQ multiplex PCR, the TCRdb table keeps only in-frame clones and is missing some. The table shows about 270,000 clones, with around 76% occurring only once. Study-wide points: Patients with sustained remission and those progressing were sampled at differing times.

The receptor was derived from a human donor with chronic lymphocytic leukemia. The specimen comprised PBMCs, sampled at disease progression, from a patient treated with ibrutinib.

CDR3 sequence: CASRVGPQRNQPQHF. CDR3 sequence (DNA): TGTGCCAGCCGTGTTGGGCCGCAGCGAAATCAGCCCCAGCATTTT. J is TRBJ1-5 and V is TRBV25-1; D not certain. The CDR3 covers 15 residues. Trimming left V 8 bases short and J 4 bases short, with 18 bases between. CDR1 MGHDK and CDR2 SYGVNS come from the germline V gene.